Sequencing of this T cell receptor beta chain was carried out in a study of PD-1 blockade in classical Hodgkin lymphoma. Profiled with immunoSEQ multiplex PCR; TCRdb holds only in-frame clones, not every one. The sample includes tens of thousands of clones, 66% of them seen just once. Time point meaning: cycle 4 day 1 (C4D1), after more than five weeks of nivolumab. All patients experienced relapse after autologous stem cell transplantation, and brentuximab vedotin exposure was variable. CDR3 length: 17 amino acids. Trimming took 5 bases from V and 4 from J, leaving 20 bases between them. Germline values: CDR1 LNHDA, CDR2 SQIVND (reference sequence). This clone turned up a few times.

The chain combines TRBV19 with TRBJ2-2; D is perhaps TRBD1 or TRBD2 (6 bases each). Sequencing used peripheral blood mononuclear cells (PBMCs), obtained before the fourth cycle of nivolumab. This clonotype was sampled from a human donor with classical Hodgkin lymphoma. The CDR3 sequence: CASSPLRREQGTGELFF. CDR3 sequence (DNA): TGTGCCAGTAGTCCCTTAAGGAGGGAACAGGGCACCGGGGAGCTGTTTTTT.